This T cell receptor (beta chain) stems from a study of blood T cell repertoires in COVID-19. J was trimmed by 5 bases and V by 8 bases; bases with no gene match: 8. The CDR3 runs 15 residues. Germline lookup yields CDR1 SNHLY and CDR2 FYNNEI. In the original workflow: From reference gene primer amplification, estimates of nucleated cell counts were derived. This table comes from immunoSEQ multiplex PCR, and its TCRdb copy is limited to in-frame clones, with some not included. V and J calls and clone size follow that table, whereas D and trimming were derived from the DNA. The sample comprises roughly 140,000 clones, around 76% of which are singletons, and around 4% rests with the top ten.

Sequenced sample: peripheral blood. The V gene is TRBV2, the J gene TRBJ2-5, with 13 bases aligning to TRBD2. The sequence derives from a man in his sixties with acute or convalescent COVID-19. For the CDR3, the DNA is TGTGCCAGCCTAACACTAGCGGGAGGGGGCGAGACCCAGTACTTC. This sequence encodes CASLTLAGGGETQYF. Using reference TRBV2 and TRBJ2-5 for the parts outside the CDR3, the full variable domain is EPEVTQTPSHQVTQMGQEVILRCVPISNHLYFYWYRQILGQKVEFLVSFYNNEISEKSEIFDDQFSVERPDGSNFTLKIRSTKLEDSAMYFCASLTLAGGGETQYFGPGTRLLVL.